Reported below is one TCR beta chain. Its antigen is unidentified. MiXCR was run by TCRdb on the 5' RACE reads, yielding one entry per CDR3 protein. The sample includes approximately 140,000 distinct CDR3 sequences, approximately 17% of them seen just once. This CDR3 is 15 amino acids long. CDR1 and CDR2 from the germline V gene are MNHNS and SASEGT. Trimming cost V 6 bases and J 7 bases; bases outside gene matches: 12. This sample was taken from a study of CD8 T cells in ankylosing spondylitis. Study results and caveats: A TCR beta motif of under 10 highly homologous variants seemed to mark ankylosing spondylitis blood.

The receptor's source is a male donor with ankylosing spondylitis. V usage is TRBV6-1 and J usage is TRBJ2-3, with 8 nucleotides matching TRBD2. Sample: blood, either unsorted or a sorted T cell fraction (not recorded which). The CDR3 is CASRPRAGELNTQYF. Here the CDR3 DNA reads TGTGCCAGCAGACCGAGAGCGGGAGAACTAAATACGCAGTATTTT.